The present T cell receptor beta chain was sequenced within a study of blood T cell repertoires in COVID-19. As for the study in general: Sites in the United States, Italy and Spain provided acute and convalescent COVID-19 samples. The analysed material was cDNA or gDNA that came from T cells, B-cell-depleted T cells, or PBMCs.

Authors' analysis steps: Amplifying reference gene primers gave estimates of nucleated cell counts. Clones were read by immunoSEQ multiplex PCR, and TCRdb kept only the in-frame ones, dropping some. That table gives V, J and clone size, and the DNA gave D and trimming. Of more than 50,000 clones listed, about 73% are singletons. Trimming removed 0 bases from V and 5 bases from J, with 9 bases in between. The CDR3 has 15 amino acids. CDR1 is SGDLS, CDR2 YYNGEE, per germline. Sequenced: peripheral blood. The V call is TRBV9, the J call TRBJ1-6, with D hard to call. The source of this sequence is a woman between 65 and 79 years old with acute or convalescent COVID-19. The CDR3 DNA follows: TGTGCCAGCAGCGTAGCGGGAGTGAATAATTCACCCCTCCACTTT. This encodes CASSVAGVNNSPLHF.